A single sample gave rise to the 22 T cell receptor beta chains below, sequenced in a study of CD8+CD57+ T cells in acquired aplastic anemia (dated by TCRdb to the late 2010s). Data came from an Illumina HiSeq 2000. Genomic DNA served as template for TCR beta VDJ combination and CDR3 sequence profiling. TCRdb ran its own pipeline on the public reads, namely fastp trimming at Q25 and MiXCR clone calling, and kept in-frame beta chains. Each entry merges the rows of one CDR3 protein and shows their most common DNA and genes. Recorded for this sample are approximately 250,000 distinct CDR3 sequences; roughly 82% of them occurred a single time. The ten largest make up less than 50% of the sample. Flow cytometry had shown CD8+CD57+ cell expansion in the patients selected for sequencing. Sample: sorted CD4+, CD8+, or CD8+CD57+ T cells (not recorded which) from PBMCs. All receptors come from a human donor with aplastic anemia.

This sequence joins TRBV25-1 and TRBJ2-3, with D possibly TRBD2 on 5 matching bases. Trimming left V 5 bases short and J 0 bases short, with 9 bases between. The germline V gene encodes CDR1 MGHDK and CDR2 SYGVNS. The CDR3 sequence is 14 residues long. This CDR3 reads CASSPEASTDTQYF. The CDR3 DNA reads as TGTGCCAGCAGTCCGGAGGCTAGCACAGATACGCAGTATTTT.

J is TRBJ2-3 and V is TRBV7-8, with no clear D. The CDR3 is made up of 13 amino acids. Germline CDR1 reads SGHVS; CDR2 reads FQNEAQ. Between the trimmed V and J ends, which lost 6 bases and 14 bases, there was a span of 21 bases. This chain's CDR3 is CASRFAVRLTSYF. In nucleotides, the CDR3 is TGTGCCAGCAGGTTCGCTGTGAGACTTACTTCGTATTTT. The whole variable domain, filled in from reference TRBV7-8 and TRBJ2-3, reads GAGVSQSPRYKVAKRGQDVALRCDPISGHVSLFWYQQALGQGPEFLTYFQNEAQLDKSGLPSDRFFAERPEGSVSTLKIQRTQQEDSAVYLCASRFAVRLTSYFGPGTRLTVL.

A few counts support this clonotype. At one end the junction does not follow the germline gene, possibly because of a read error. The V call is TRBV2, the J call TRBJ2-3; possibly TRBD1 or TRBD2 for D (5 bases each). From germline, CDR1 is SNHLY and CDR2 FYNNEI. The CDR3 is 13 amino acids. The CDR3 coding sequence is TGTGCCAGCGGGGACCTGGGCCCAGATACGCCGTATTTT. It translates to CASGDLGPDTPYF. Looking up the rest from reference TRBV2 and TRBJ2-3 gives the full variable domain: EPEVTQTPSHQVTQMGQEVILRCVPISNHLYFYWYRQILGQKVEFLVSFYNNEISEKSEIFDDQFSVERPDGSNFTLKIRSTKLEDSAMYFCASGDLGPDTPYFGPGTRLTVL.

In the case of this clonotype: At one end the junction does not follow the germline gene, possibly because of a read error. The genes are TRBV7-9 and TRBJ1-2, with a weak D call TRBD1 (5 bases). CDR1 and CDR2 from the germline V gene are SEHNR and FQNEAQ (reference sequence). The CDR3 totals 16 residues. The CDR3 spells CARSLERGGGGYDYTF. In DNA form, the CDR3 reads TGTGCCAGAAGCTTGGAAAGAGGCGGGGGGGGATATGACTACACCTTC.

In its sample, this clonotype was seen many times. The rearrangement links TRBV7-9 to TRBJ2-1, with D perhaps given as TRBD1 or TRBD2 (6 bases each). Germline V gene data show CDR1 as SEHNR and CDR2 as FQNEAQ (reference sequence). V shed 6 bases and J shed 8 bases, with 23 bases lying between them. The CDR3 length is 16 residues. The CDR3 DNA is TGTGCCAGCAGTTACGGGGGCGGAAACGGTCAGGATGAGCAGTTCTTC. Protein product: CASSYGGGNGQDEQFF.

A remark on this clonotype: The junction departs from the called germline gene at one end, perhaps through a read error. This chain links TRBV7-9 with TRBJ1-6; no definite D call. Germline V CDR1 and CDR2: SEHNR, FQNEAQ (reference sequence). The CDR3 contains 14 residues. CDR3 sequence: CASSLSNQPQHLRF. The CDR3 nucleotides read TGTGCCAGCAGCTTAAGCAATCAGCCCCAGCATCTTCGTTTT.

In this sample, this clonotype turned up a few times. This chain uses TRBV24-1 with TRBJ2-2; possibly TRBD1 for D (6 bases). The germline V gene has CDR1 KGHDR and CDR2 SFDVKD. V lost 8 bases and J lost 2, with 11 bases in between. The CDR3 loop spans 14 amino acids. The CDR3 bases are TGTGCCACCATTGAGGGACAAAACACCGGGGAGCTGTTTTTT. It codes for CATIEGQNTGELFF.

Worth noting for this clonotype: A much larger clone differs from this one at a single base, so this may be a read error. CDR3 protein: CAGSPFTGWSGNEQFF. The CDR3 DNA follows: TGCGCCGGCAGCCCTTTCACAGGGTGGAGTGGCAATGAGCAGTTCTTC. J is TRBJ2-1 and V is TRBV4-3, with D possibly being TRBD1 (6 bases). Germline CDR1 is LGHNA and CDR2 is YSLEER. The CDR3 spans 16 residues.

With regard to this clonotype: The CDR3 does not close with the conserved phenylalanine or tryptophan, likely indicating a read error. It is unclear where the CDR3 begins or ends on the DNA, so no DNA is shown, and the CDR3 is as TCRdb lists it. The chain is built from TRBV7-8 and TRBJ1-2. Germline CDR1 is SGHVS and CDR2 is FQNEAQ. The length of the CDR3 is 13 amino acids, counting both ends. The CDR3 protein is CASSQGRAGGTHY.

The chain employs TRBV9 and TRBJ2-7; the D gene could be TRBD1 or TRBD2 (5 bases each). Germline V CDR1 and CDR2: SGDLS, YYNGEE. The CDR3 spans 14 residues. CDR3 loop: CASSAHGAGANVLV. The CDR3 DNA reads TGTGCCAGCAGCGCCCACGGGGCTGGGGCCAACGTCCTCGTC.

Concerning this clonotype: The junction and the germline gene differ at one end; a read error may be behind it. The chain has TRBV7-2 and TRBJ2-1, with 11 bases that match TRBD2. In germline, CDR1 is SGHTA, CDR2 FQGNSA. The CDR3 runs to 15 residues. The CDR3 loop reads CASSLTSGADYDQFF. DNA for the CDR3: TGTGCCAGTAGCCTGACTAGCGGGGCTGACTATGACCAGTTCTTC. Full variable domain (rest looked up from reference TRBV7-2 and TRBJ2-1): GAGVSQSPSNKVTEKGKDVELRCDPISGHTALYWYRQSLGQGLEFLIYFQGNSAPDKSGLPSDRFSAERTGGSVSTLTIQRTQQEDSAVYLCASSLTSGADYDQFFGPGTRLTVL.

V and J are TRBV7-9 and TRBJ1-1; a weak D match, TRBD1 (5 bases). From germline, CDR1 is SEHNR and CDR2 FQNEAQ (reference sequence). Trimming stripped 5 bases from V and 5 bases from J, with 18 bases between. The CDR3 is 15 residues long. The DNA of the CDR3 is TGTGCCAGCAGCCTTGAACTGAGAGGGGAGACTGAAGCTTTCTTT. This translates into CASSLELRGETEAFF.

The chain joins TRBV2 to TRBJ1-1; no reliable D call. V lost 6 bases and J 0 bases, leaving 11 bases between the germline ends. The germline CDR1 and CDR2 sequences are SNHLY and FYNNEI. The CDR3 runs 14 residues. CDR3: CASSVGQMNTEAFF. The CDR3 DNA follows: TGTGCCAGCAGCGTAGGCCAAATGAACACTGAAGCTTTCTTT.

J is TRBJ2-3 and V is TRBV11-2, with 7 positions matching TRBD1. J lost 2 bases, V lost 5 bases, and 10 bases had no gene match. The germline CDR1 and CDR2 sequences are SGHAT and FQNNGV. This CDR3 region has 16 residues. The CDR3 reads CASSPPRTGYTDTQYF. The CDR3 coding sequence is TGTGCCAGCAGCCCCCCCAGGACAGGCTACACAGATACGCAGTATTTT.

The chain joins TRBV11-1 to TRBJ1-2, with D possibly being TRBD1 (5 bases). Between the trimmed V and J ends, which lost 4 bases and 6 bases, there was a span of 21 bases. The CDR3 totals 16 residues. CDR1 SGHAT and CDR2 FQDESV come from the germline V gene (reference sequence). CDR3 coding DNA: TGTGCCAGCAGCTCCACAGCGGGGCGGGGCTACAATGGCTACACCTTC. It specifies CASSSTAGRGYNGYTF. Complete variable domain (other parts from reference TRBV11-1 and TRBJ1-2): EAEVAQSPRYKITEKSQAVAFWCDPISGHATLYWYRQILGQGPELLVQFQDESVVDDSQLPKDRFSAERLKGVDSTLKIQPAELGDSAMYLCASSSTAGRGYNGYTFGSGTRLTVV.

The V call is TRBV5-5, the J call TRBJ2-5, with D hard to call. V was cut by 8 bases and J by 5 bases, with 13 bases left in between. The CDR3 sequence is 12 residues long. Germline V CDR1 and CDR2: SGHKS, YYEKEE (reference sequence). Written as DNA, the CDR3 is TGTGCCAGACACTCCTCACAGGAGACCCAGTACTTC. It translates to CARHSSQETQYF.

Note on this clonotype: At one end, the junction sequence differs from germline, possibly due to a read error. V gene TRBV7-9 combines with J gene TRBJ2-3, with D perhaps matching TRBD2 (5 bases). The length of the CDR3 is 14 residues. Germline CDR1 and CDR2: SEHNR and FQNEAQ (reference sequence). The DNA of the CDR3 is TGTGCCAGCAGCGGGTTAGAGGGCACAAATCCGCCCCAGTTT. It yields the protein CASSGLEGTNPPQF.

With regard to this clonotype: An end of the junction differs from the germline gene, which may be a read error. The rearrangement uses TRBV2 and TRBJ1-5; no firm D call. The CDR3 loop spans 14 amino acids. Per the germline V gene, CDR1 is SNHLY and CDR2 is FYNNEI. CDR3 bases: TGTGCCAGCAGTGATGCGGATATCAATCAGCCGCTGTACTTT. Protein product: CASSDADINQPLYF.

The gene calls are TRBV2 and TRBJ2-7; the D gene could be TRBD1 or TRBD2 (6 bases each). The germline V gene has CDR1 SNHLY and CDR2 FYNNEI. This CDR3 has 13 amino acids. CDR3: CAEGQGKLYEQYF. CDR3 sequence (DNA): TGTGCGGAGGGGCAGGGGAAACTCTACGAGCAGTACTTC.

The rearrangement uses TRBV7-9 and TRBJ2-2; tentatively, D is TRBD2 (5 bases). Germline CDR1 is SEHNR and CDR2 is FQNEAQ (reference sequence). The CDR3 is 15 amino acids. V was cut by 6 bases and J by 17 bases, with 28 bases left in between. The CDR3 nucleotides are TGTGCCAGCAGTGTAGATCCGGGAAGGAACACGGAACTTTTTTTT. Residues: CASSVDPGRNTELFF.

Worth noting for this clonotype: The junction departs from the called germline gene at one end, perhaps through a read error. This rearrangement joins TRBV24-1 to TRBJ1-6; the D is unclear. Per the germline V gene, CDR1 is KGHDR and CDR2 is SFDVKD. The CDR3 consists of 16 residues. The DNA of the CDR3 is TGTGCCACCAGTCACTCCCCCCTAACTGATAGTTCACCCCCCCCCTTT. Translation gives CATSHSPLTDSSPPPF.

The rearrangement uses TRBV7-3 and TRBJ2-3; D unclear. Germline loops: CDR1 SGHTA, CDR2 FQGTGA. The length of the CDR3 is 14 residues. CDR3 residues: CSPRIRACTVKHYF. The CDR3 DNA reads TGTTCTCCTAGGATACGGGCATGTACAGTTAAGCATTATTTT.